The 10 T cell receptor beta chains in this list originate from one sample, sequenced in a study of T cells in Graves' hyperthyroidism and ophthalmopathy. TCR beta CDR3 region amplification was performed from RNA transcripts. The TCR CDR3 first-round RT-PCR relied on the HTBI primer set. TCRdb ran MiXCR on the multiplex PCR reads and lists one entry per CDR3 protein. The table lists approximately 630,000 distinct CDR3 sequences, 15% to 20% of them singletons. Sequencing was carried out using blood. These receptor sequences come from a woman in her twenties or thirties with Graves' hyperthyroidism.

The rearrangement joins TRBV7-3 to TRBJ2-3; 8 bases line up with TRBD2. The CDR3 spans 14 residues. Trimming took 4 bases from V and 5 from J; bases not matched to a gene: 5. In germline, CDR1 is SGHTA, CDR2 FQGTGA. CDR3 loop: CASSSPGLEDTQYF. The CDR3 DNA is TGTGCCAGCAGCTCCCCGGGACTAGAAGATACGCAGTATTTT.

This chain uses TRBV2 with TRBJ2-7, with TRBD2 matching over 7 bases. The CDR3 is 14 amino acids. V lost 4 bases and J lost 0; bases outside the gene matches: 3. The V gene's germline CDR1 is SNHLY and CDR2 FYNNEI. DNA of the CDR3: TGTGCCAGCAGTGGGGGCGGGGGCTCCTACGAGCAGTACTTC. Its translation: CASSGGGGSYEQYF.

This clonotype was seen many times. The chain links TRBV20-1 to TRBJ1-4; no clear D gene. CDR1 DFQATT and CDR2 SNEGSKA come from the germline V gene (reference sequence). V was cut by 5 bases and J by 8 bases, with 9 bases left in between. This CDR3 is 11 amino acids long. The DNA for the CDR3 is TGCAGTGCTTTCCCCGTGGAAAAACTGTTTTTT. Amino acid sequence: CSAFPVEKLFF.

A few counts support this clonotype. The chain carries TRBV7-2 and TRBJ1-6; TRBD1 agrees at 9 bases. The CDR3 covers 16 residues. CDR1 SGHTA and CDR2 FQGNSA come from the germline V gene. J was trimmed by 9 bases and V by 5 bases; bases with no gene match: 11. DNA for the CDR3: TGTGCCAGCAGCGATACCCCCGGGACAGGGACTTCACCCCTCCACTTT. It encodes CASSDTPGTGTSPLHF.

This clonotype showed up just a few times. The chain carries TRBV30 and TRBJ2-7; a possible D gene is TRBD2 (7 bases). Trimming removed 0 bases at V and 4 bases at J, with 13 bases between. CDR1 and CDR2 (germline): GTSNPN, SVGIG (reference sequence). There are 14 residues in the CDR3. CDR3: CAWSVMGGAYEQYF. Here the CDR3 DNA reads TGTGCCTGGAGTGTAATGGGGGGGGCATACGAGCAGTACTTC.

This clonotype was observed a single time. The chain links TRBV20-1 to TRBJ1-2; D is uncertain. The V and J ends lost 8 bases and 6 bases respectively, with 10 bases between them. Germline V gives CDR1 DFQATT, CDR2 SNEGSKA (reference sequence). The CDR3 extends over 10 amino acids. CDR3 nucleotide sequence: TGCAGTAGACTGCGGGATGGCTACACCTTC. Translation gives CSRLRDGYTF.

Regarding this clonotype: At one boundary the junction diverges from the germline segment, which might be a read error. The genes are TRBV27 and TRBJ2-7; TRBD1 is a possible D gene (6 bases). Germline assignment: CDR1 MNHEY and CDR2 SMNVEV (reference sequence). CDR3 size: 14 residues. CDR3 bases: TGTGCCAGCAGTTTATCGGGCAGGGGTTACGGGCAGTACTTC. This translates into CASSLSGRGYGQYF.

At least ten counts were recorded for this clonotype. The rearrangement joins TRBV28 to TRBJ2-1; D possibly matches TRBD1 or TRBD2 (5 bases each). Germline V gene sequence: CDR1 MDHEN, CDR2 SYDVKM. This CDR3 has 13 residues. Deletions cut 4 bases from V and 7 bases from J, with 11 bases between. Written as DNA, the CDR3 is TGTGCCAGCAGTTCGGGGCGAGTAAATGAGCAGTTCTTC. Residues: CASSSGRVNEQFF.

The chain joins TRBV19 to TRBJ1-1; D remains ambiguous. The V end was cut by 4 bases, the J end by 8 bases, with 11 bases between. Germline CDR1 and CDR2: LNHDA and SQIVND (reference sequence). The length of the CDR3 is 12 residues. CDR3 nucleotides: TGTGCCAGTAGTACGAGAGGACGGGAAGCTTTCTTT. This gives the protein CASSTRGREAFF. Together with reference TRBV19 and TRBJ1-1, the CDR3 gives the full variable domain: DGGITQSPKYLFRKEGQNVTLSCEQNLNHDAMYWYRQDPGQGLRLIYYSQIVNDFQKGDIAEGYSVSREKKESFPLTVTSAQKNPTAFYLCASSTRGREAFFGQGTRLTVV.

The rearrangement joins TRBV7-3 to TRBJ2-1; no clear D. The germline V and J ends were trimmed by 5 bases and 9 bases, with 11 bases remaining between them. CDR1 SGHTA and CDR2 FQGTGA come from the germline V gene. The CDR3 is made up of 12 amino acids. The CDR3 loop reads CASSPPSTEQFF. Here the CDR3 DNA reads TGTGCCAGCAGCCCCCCGAGTACTGAGCAGTTCTTC.